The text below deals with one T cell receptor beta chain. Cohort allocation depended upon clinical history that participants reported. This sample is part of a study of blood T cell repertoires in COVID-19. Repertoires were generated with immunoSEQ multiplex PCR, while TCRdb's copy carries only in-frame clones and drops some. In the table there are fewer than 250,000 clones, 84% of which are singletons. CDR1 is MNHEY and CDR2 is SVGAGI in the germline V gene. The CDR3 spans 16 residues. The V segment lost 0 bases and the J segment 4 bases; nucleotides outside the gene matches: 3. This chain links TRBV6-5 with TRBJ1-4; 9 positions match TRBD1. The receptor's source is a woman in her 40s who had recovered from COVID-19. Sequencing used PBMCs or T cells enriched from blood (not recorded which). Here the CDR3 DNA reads TGTGCCAGCAGTTACTCGGGACAGGGATATAATGAAAAACTGTTTTTT. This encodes CASSYSGQGYNEKLFF.